This T cell receptor (beta chain) was identified during a study of shared clonotypes between healthy human individuals. Findings and limits, study-wide: For sorted subsets, rarefaction showed incomplete sequencing despite large depth.

Clones were read by immunoSEQ multiplex PCR, and TCRdb kept only the in-frame ones, dropping some. This sample has 1,500,000 or so clones, with about 96% found just once. As concerns this clone: Its antigen is not known.

Germline lookup yields CDR1 ENHRY and CDR2 SYGVKD. This CDR3 has 17 amino acids. The V gene lost 0 bases and the J gene lost 0 bases, with 9 bases spanning the gap. Sample: naive CD4+ T cells sorted from blood. The sample's subset: CD45RA+ positively selected. The chain links TRBV10-3 to TRBJ2-6; D may be TRBD2 (6 bases). The receptor was derived from a man aged 25-45 years in good health. The CDR3 sequence is CAISESRRASGANVLTF. The DNA of the CDR3 is TGTGCCATCAGTGAGTCGCGGAGGGCCTCTGGGGCCAACGTCCTGACTTTC.